This record covers a single T cell receptor beta chain. Antigen unknown. This sample is part of a study of PD-1 blockade in classical Hodgkin lymphoma. Time point described: newly diagnosed, previously untreated cHL patient sample. Repertoires were generated with immunoSEQ multiplex PCR, while TCRdb's copy carries only in-frame clones and drops some. This table has some 70,000 clones, approximately 93% appearing once. Study-level findings and limits: TCR diversity at baseline was reported to be reduced in newly diagnosed patients relative to healthy donors.

CDR3 size: 13 residues. CDR1 is KGHSH, CDR2 LQKENI, per germline. V lost 0 bases, J lost 8 bases, and 10 bases lay in between. The sequenced sample was peripheral blood mononuclear cells (PBMCs). The gene calls are TRBV18 and TRBJ1-2; perhaps TRBD1 as D (6 bases). The sequence came from a human donor with classical Hodgkin lymphoma. CDR3 sequence: CASSPPGGQGYTF. The CDR3 DNA sequence: TGTGCCAGCTCACCACCGGGGGGGCAGGGCTACACCTTC. The complete variable domain, with remaining parts taken from reference TRBV18 and TRBJ1-2, reads NAGVMQNPRHLVRRRGQEARLRCSPMKGHSHVYWYRQLPEEGLKFMVYLQKENIIDESGMPKERFSAEFPKEGPSILRIQQVVRGDSAAYFCASSPPGGQGYTFGSGTRLTVV.